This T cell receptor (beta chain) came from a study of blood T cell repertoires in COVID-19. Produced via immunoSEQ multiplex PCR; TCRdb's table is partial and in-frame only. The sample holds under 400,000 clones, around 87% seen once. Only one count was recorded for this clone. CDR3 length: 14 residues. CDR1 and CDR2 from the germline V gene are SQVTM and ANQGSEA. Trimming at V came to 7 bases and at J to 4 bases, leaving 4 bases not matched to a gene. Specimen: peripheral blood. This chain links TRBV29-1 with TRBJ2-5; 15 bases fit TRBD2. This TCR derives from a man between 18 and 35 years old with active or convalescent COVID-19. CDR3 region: CSATGLAGGETQYF. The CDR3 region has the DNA TGCAGCGCCACGGGACTAGCGGGGGGAGAGACCCAGTACTTC.